The 5 T cell receptor beta chains listed next were all sequenced from one sample in a study of identifying expanded T cells in peripheral blood. Clones were read by immunoSEQ multiplex PCR, and TCRdb kept only the in-frame ones, dropping some. Of about 100,000 clones listed, 75% to 90% are singletons. Material for sequencing was blood. The receptors were gathered from a person aged 18 to 70 in good health.

The V and J genes are TRBV4-2 and TRBJ2-2; TRBD2 matches at 11 bases. This CDR3 is built from 17 residues. Losses at the gene ends were 3 bases for V and 7 bases for J; bases not matched to a gene: 10. From germline, CDR1 is LGHNA and CDR2 YNFKEQ. This chain's CDR3 is CASSQGLAGGPGGELFF. CDR3 bases: TGTGCCAGCAGCCAGGGATTAGCGGGGGGGCCCGGCGGGGAGCTGTTTTTT.

This rearrangement joins TRBV29-1 to TRBJ1-1, with D unclear. Germline values: CDR1 SQVTM, CDR2 ANQGSEA. V was clipped by 4 bases and J by 2 bases, with 14 bases between them. This CDR3 comprises 14 residues. This chain's CDR3 is CSVAGLRSNTEAFF. DNA for the CDR3: TGCAGCGTTGCGGGGTTACGATCTAACACTGAAGCTTTCTTT.

The chain links TRBV28 to TRBJ2-5; the D gene is possibly TRBD1 (5 bases). Germline loops: CDR1 MDHEN, CDR2 SYDVKM. V shed 3 bases and J shed 5 bases, with 10 bases lying between them. This CDR3 has 13 amino acids. Here the CDR3 DNA reads TGTGCCAGCAGTTTTCAGGGCAGGGAGACCCAGTACTTC. Its protein product is CASSFQGRETQYF.

This chain joins TRBV7-9 and TRBJ2-2; the match to TRBD1 covers 9 bases. The CDR3 covers 15 residues. Germline assignment: CDR1 SEHNR and CDR2 FQNEAQ (reference sequence). The trim removed 5 bases at V and 4 bases at J, leaving 5 bases unmatched. The CDR3 spells CASSLTGGPTGELFF. The CDR3 bases are TGTGCCAGCAGCCTCACAGGGGGCCCCACCGGGGAGCTGTTTTTT.

J is TRBJ2-3 and V is TRBV6-5; TRBD2 might be the D (6 bases). V was cut by 5 bases and J by 0 bases, with 12 bases left in between. Germline V lookup: CDR1 MNHEY, CDR2 SVGAGI. The CDR3 has 15 amino acids. The CDR3 DNA sequence: TGTGCCAGCAGTCCGGGAGCGATAAGCACAGATACGCAGTATTTT. Translation gives CASSPGAISTDTQYF.